Shown below are 17 T cell receptor beta chains from a single sample sequenced in a study of Graves' ophthalmopathy and Graves' hyperthyroidism. Investigators amplified TCR beta CDR3 regions from RNA transcripts. First-round RT-PCR used HTBI primers; second-round multiplex PCR followed. TCRdb called the multiplex PCR reads again in MiXCR, with one record for every CDR3 protein. The sample lists about 740,000 distinct CDR3 sequences, about 44% occurring once. Input material: peripheral blood. The source of these receptors is an adult man with Graves' ophthalmopathy.

This chain connects TRBV10-3 to TRBJ2-5; D is ambiguous. The germline CDR1 and CDR2 sequences are ENHRY and SYGVKD. The germline V and J ends were trimmed by 10 bases and 1 base, with 10 bases remaining between them. There are 12 residues in the CDR3. CDR3 DNA: TGTGCCAGCACCACAGCCCAAGAGACCCAGTACTTC. As protein: CASTTAQETQYF.

Here the CDR3 reads CASRIGGGPGNEQFF. CDR3 nucleotides: TGTGCCAGCAGGATAGGGGGCGGGCCCGGGAATGAGCAGTTCTTC. J is TRBJ2-7 and V is TRBV11-2; 7 nucleotides line up with TRBD1. The tail of the sequence fits TRBJ2-1 better, so the J call may be wrong. This CDR3 is 15 amino acids long. CDR1 and CDR2 (germline): SGHAT, FQNNGV.

This clonotype was observed many times. The chain recombines TRBV25-1 with TRBJ1-1; 10 bases are shared with TRBD1. V shed 10 bases, J shed 5 bases, and the junction held 10 bases outside the gene matches. The CDR3 is 14 amino acids. The V gene's germline CDR1 is MGHDK and CDR2 SYGVNS. The CDR3: CATATGGSMTEAFF. In DNA form, the CDR3 reads TGTGCCACCGCGACAGGGGGCTCCATGACTGAAGCTTTCTTT.

About this clonotype: The junction departs from the called germline gene at one end, perhaps through a read error. The chain carries TRBV20-1 and TRBJ1-6; D is unresolved. This CDR3 region has 13 residues. Germline CDR1 reads DFQATT; CDR2 reads SNEGSKA (reference sequence). Written as DNA, the CDR3 is TGCAGAGCTAGGGTTCTCGCCCATTCACCCCTCCACTTT. It specifies CRARVLAHSPLHF.

This chain joins TRBV2 and TRBJ2-6; D is ambiguous. V lost 6 bases to trimming and J lost 1 base, with 13 bases between them. The CDR3 has 16 residues. Germline V gene sequence: CDR1 SNHLY, CDR2 FYNNEI. Here the CDR3 DNA reads TGTGCCAGCAGCCCTGACACGGCGTCTGGGGCCAACGTCCTGACTTTC. Protein sequence: CASSPDTASGANVLTF.

This clonotype was observed at least ten times. DNA of the CDR3: TGTGCCAGCAGCGCGCAGGGGGCCTACGAGCAGTACTTC. This translates into CASSAQGAYEQYF. The chain links TRBV7-8 to TRBJ2-7; 7 bases align to TRBD1. The CDR3 is 13 residues long. V dropped 5 bases and J dropped 2; count of bases not matched to a gene: 3. The germline V gene has CDR1 SGHVS and CDR2 FQNEAQ. Full variable domain (missing parts from reference TRBV7-8 and TRBJ2-7): GAGVSQSPRYKVAKRGQDVALRCDPISGHVSLFWYQQALGQGPEFLTYFQNEAQLDKSGLPSDRFFAERPEGSVSTLKIQRTQQEDSAVYLCASSAQGAYEQYFGPGTRLTVT.

This clonotype was seen a few times. The V and J genes are TRBV2 and TRBJ2-7; TRBD2 agrees at 7 bases. The V gene end was trimmed by 6 bases and the J gene end by 3 bases; junction bases not matched to a gene: 11. The CDR3 spans 15 residues. Germline loops: CDR1 SNHLY, CDR2 FYNNEI. The CDR3 is CASRTGGGGSYEQYF. The CDR3 DNA sequence: TGTGCCAGCAGGACGGGAGGTGGCGGGAGCTACGAGCAGTACTTC.

For this clonotype: A much larger clone differs by one base, so this may be a read error. The rearrangement links TRBV9 to TRBJ2-2, with D uncertain. Deletions cut 0 bases from V and 1 base from J, with 4 bases between. Germline V gives CDR1 SGDLS, CDR2 YYNGEE. This CDR3 region has 14 residues. Written as DNA, the CDR3 is TGTGCCAGCAGCGTAGCCGGGAACACCGGGGAGCTGTTTTTT. It yields the protein CASSVAGNTGELFF.

The chain combines TRBV24-1 with TRBJ2-7; D gene ambiguous. The V gene lost 4 bases and the J gene lost 7 bases, with 28 bases spanning the gap. This CDR3 is 18 amino acids long. The germline CDR1 and CDR2 sequences are KGHDR and SFDVKD. CDR3 nucleotides: TGTGCCACCAGTGACTCGCTAGTCCCTATAAGCTCCTACAATGAGCAGTACTTC. It translates to CATSDSLVPISSYNEQYF.

This clonotype occurred a few times. The chain combines TRBV20-1 with TRBJ2-7, with 7 bases identical to TRBD2. Germline CDR1 is DFQATT and CDR2 is SNEGSKA (reference sequence). With 6 bases clipped from V and 2 bases from J, the junction kept 13 bases outside the gene matches. CDR3 size: 15 residues. In DNA, the CDR3 is TGCAGTGCCTTAGGGGAGGGGAGTGTCCCCTACGAGCAGTACTTC. This codes for CSALGEGSVPYEQYF.

The chain links TRBV29-1 to TRBJ1-4; maybe TRBD1 (5 bases). The ends were cut back, 4 bases at V and 5 bases at J, with 14 bases in the middle. Germline values: CDR1 SQVTM, CDR2 ANQGSEA. CDR3 length equals 14 residues. CDR3 sequence reads: CSVVVGRRNEKLFF. The CDR3 nucleotides read TGCAGCGTTGTGGTGGGACGGAGAAATGAAAAACTGTTTTTT.

The sample holds one count of this clonotype. A read error is likely, as this CDR3 ends without the conserved phenylalanine or tryptophan. The chain has TRBV7-9 and TRBJ2-1; 12 nucleotides line up with TRBD2. The length of the CDR3 is 15 residues. CDR1 and CDR2 (germline): SEHNR, FQNEAQ (reference sequence). V gave up 5 bases and J gave up 7 bases; unmatched junction bases: 6. The CDR3 DNA is TGTGCCAGCAGCAAGACTAGCGGGAGAGGGAATGAGCAGTTCTGC. This encodes CASSKTSGRGNEQFC.

This chain links TRBV11-2 with TRBJ2-7; 7 positions agree with TRBD2. V dropped 5 bases and J dropped 2; count of bases not matched to a gene: 15. Germline values: CDR1 SGHAT, CDR2 FQNNGV. The CDR3 contains 17 residues. The DNA for the CDR3 is TGTGCCAGCAGCCCCCGGGTAGCGGGTATACAAACCTACGAGCAGTACTTC. The encoded protein is CASSPRVAGIQTYEQYF.

This clonotype was seen repeatedly, ten times or more. The chain joins TRBV7-9 to TRBJ1-2; no clear D gene. CDR3 size: 12 residues. The V gene's germline CDR1 is SEHNR and CDR2 FQNEAQ (reference sequence). V shed 5 bases and J shed 1 base, with 5 bases lying between them. CDR3 loop: CASSAFNYGYTF. CDR3 DNA: TGTGCCAGCAGCGCATTTAACTATGGCTACACCTTC.

The gene calls are TRBV20-1 and TRBJ1-5; a weak D match, TRBD1 (5 bases). The germline gives CDR1 DFQATT, CDR2 SNEGSKA (reference sequence). The V end was cut by 2 bases, the J end by 0 bases, with 11 bases between. The CDR3 extends over 15 amino acids. CDR3 residues: CSARRNTGSNQPQHF. In nucleotides, the CDR3 is TGCAGTGCTAGAAGAAACACAGGTAGCAATCAGCCCCAGCATTTT.

The rearrangement joins TRBV15 to TRBJ1-2; 9 nucleotides agree with TRBD1. CDR1 and CDR2 from the germline V gene are LNHNV and YYDKDF (reference sequence). With 3 bases clipped from V and 5 bases from J, the junction kept 10 bases outside the gene matches. This CDR3 has 16 residues. The CDR3 region is CATSSDSQGALYGYTF. CDR3 nucleotides: TGTGCCACCAGCAGTGACTCACAGGGGGCGTTATATGGCTACACCTTC.

Remarks on this clonotype: Compared with germline, one end of the junction differs, possibly owing to a read error. The chain carries TRBV12-3 or TRBV12-4 and TRBJ2-5, with no clear D. The CDR3 covers 15 residues. The chain's CDR3 is CASSPYDAGQGTQYF. CDR3 coding DNA: TGTGCCAGCAGCCCCTATGACGCCGGCCAAGGGACCCAGTACTTC.